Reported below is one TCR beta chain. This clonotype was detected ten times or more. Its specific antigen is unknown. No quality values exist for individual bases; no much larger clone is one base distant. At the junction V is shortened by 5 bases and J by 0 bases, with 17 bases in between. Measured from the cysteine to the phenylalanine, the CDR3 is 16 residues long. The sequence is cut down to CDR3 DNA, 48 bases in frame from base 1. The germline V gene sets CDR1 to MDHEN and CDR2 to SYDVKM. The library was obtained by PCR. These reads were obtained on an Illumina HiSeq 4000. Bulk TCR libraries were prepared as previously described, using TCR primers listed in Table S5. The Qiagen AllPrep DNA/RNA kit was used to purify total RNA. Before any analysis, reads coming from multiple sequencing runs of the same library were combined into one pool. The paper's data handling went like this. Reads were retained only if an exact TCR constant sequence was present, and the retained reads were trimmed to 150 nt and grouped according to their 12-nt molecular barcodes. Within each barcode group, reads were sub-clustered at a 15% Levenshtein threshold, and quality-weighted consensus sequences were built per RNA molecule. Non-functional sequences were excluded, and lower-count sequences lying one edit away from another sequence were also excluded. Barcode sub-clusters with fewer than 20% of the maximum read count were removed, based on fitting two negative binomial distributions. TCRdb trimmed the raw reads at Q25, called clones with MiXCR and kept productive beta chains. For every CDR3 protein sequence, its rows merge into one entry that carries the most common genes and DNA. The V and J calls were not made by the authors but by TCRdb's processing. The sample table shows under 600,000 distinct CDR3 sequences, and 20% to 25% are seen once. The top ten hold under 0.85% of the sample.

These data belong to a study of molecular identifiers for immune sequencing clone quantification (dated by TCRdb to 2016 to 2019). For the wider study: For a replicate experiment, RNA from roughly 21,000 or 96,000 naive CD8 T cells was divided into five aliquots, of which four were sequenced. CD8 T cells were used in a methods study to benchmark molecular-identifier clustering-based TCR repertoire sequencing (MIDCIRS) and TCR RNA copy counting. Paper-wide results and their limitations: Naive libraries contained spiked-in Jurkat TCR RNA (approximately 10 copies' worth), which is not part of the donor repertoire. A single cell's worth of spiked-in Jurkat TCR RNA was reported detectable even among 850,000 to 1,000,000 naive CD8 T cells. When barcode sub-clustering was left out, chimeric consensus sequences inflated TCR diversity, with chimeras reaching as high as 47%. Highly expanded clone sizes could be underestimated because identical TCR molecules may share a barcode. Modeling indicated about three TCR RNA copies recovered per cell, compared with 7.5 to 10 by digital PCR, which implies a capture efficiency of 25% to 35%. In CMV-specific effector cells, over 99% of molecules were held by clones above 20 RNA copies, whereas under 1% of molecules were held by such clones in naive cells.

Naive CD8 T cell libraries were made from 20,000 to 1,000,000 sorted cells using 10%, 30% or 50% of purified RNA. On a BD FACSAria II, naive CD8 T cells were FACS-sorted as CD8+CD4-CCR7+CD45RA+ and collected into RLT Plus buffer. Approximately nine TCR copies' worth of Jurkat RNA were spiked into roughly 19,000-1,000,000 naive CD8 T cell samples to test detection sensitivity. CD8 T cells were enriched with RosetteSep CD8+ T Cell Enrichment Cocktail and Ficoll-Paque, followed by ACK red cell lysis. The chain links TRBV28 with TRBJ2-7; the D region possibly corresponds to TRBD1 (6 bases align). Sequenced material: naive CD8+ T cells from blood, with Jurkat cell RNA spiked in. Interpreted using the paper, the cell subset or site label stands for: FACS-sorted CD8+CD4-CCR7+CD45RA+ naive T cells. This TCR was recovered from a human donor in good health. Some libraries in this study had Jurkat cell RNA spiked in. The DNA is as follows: TGTGCCAGCAGTCCTAAAGTAGGGGGATACTCCTACGAGCAGTACTTC. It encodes CASSPKVGGYSYEQYF.